One sample yielded the 13 T cell receptor beta chains listed below, sequenced in a study of cytomegalovirus exposure and HLA in healthy donors. This PCR relied on a set of 60 Vbeta primers and 13 Jbeta primers. Assay: immunoSEQ multiplex PCR; the TCRdb copy retains only in-frame clones and omits some. The sample holds 150,000 or so clones, around 80% seen once. Sequencing used PBMCs. These receptors were obtained from a young man in good health and CMV-seropositive.

The gene calls are TRBV28 and TRBJ2-2, with TRBD2 matching 10 bases. Trimming at V came to 3 bases and at J to 4 bases, leaving 5 bases not matched to a gene. Per the germline V gene, CDR1 is MDHEN and CDR2 is SYDVKM. There are 16 residues in the CDR3. CDR3 protein: CASSLASGRATGELFF. CDR3 sequence (DNA): TGTGCCAGCAGTTTGGCTAGCGGGAGAGCCACCGGGGAGCTGTTTTTT.

The chain has TRBV19 and TRBJ1-5, with 8 positions matching TRBD1. Germline V gives CDR1 LNHDA, CDR2 SQIVND (reference sequence). The V and J ends lost 4 bases and 3 bases, in that order; junction bases with no gene match: 8. The CDR3 is 16 amino acids. The CDR3 is CASSKGPTGVNQPQHF. For the CDR3, the DNA is TGTGCCAGTAGTAAAGGGCCGACAGGGGTCAATCAGCCCCAGCATTTT.

The chain carries TRBV6-1 and TRBJ1-2; 7 bases align to TRBD1. Germline CDR1 reads MNHNS; CDR2 reads SASEGT. The length of the CDR3 is 13 residues. Trimming removed 6 bases from V and 5 bases from J; junction bases left unmatched: 6. This CDR3 reads CASRATGSYGYTF. The CDR3 DNA reads as TGTGCCAGCAGGGCGACAGGGTCTTATGGCTACACCTTC.

The table lists this clone with a count of one. The rearrangement joins TRBV7-9 to TRBJ2-7; tentative D call: TRBD2 (6 bases). V lost 1 base, J lost 2 bases, and 12 bases lay in between. CDR3 length: 15 amino acids. The germline gives CDR1 SEHNR, CDR2 FQNEAQ (reference sequence). CDR3 nucleotides: TGTGCCAGCAGCTTAGGGAGGGCCGGGACCTACGAGCAGTACTTC. Translating it yields CASSLGRAGTYEQYF.

The chain joins TRBV6-1 to TRBJ2-1, with 9 positions matching TRBD1. The V gene end was trimmed by 3 bases and the J gene end by 14 bases; junction bases not matched to a gene: 5. CDR3 size: 12 residues. Per the germline V gene, CDR1 is MNHNS and CDR2 is SASEGT. CDR3 coding DNA: TGTGCCAGCAGTGATTCAACAGGGGGCGAGTTCTTC. Residues: CASSDSTGGEFF.

The chain recombines TRBV30 with TRBJ2-5; perhaps TRBD2 as D (5 bases). V was cut by 5 bases and J by 5 bases, with 18 bases left in between. CDR3 length: 14 residues. Germline V gives CDR1 GTSNPN, CDR2 SVGIG (reference sequence). CDR3 loop: CAWGRGLSGETQYF. The CDR3 DNA is TGTGCCTGGGGTCGCGGGCTATCGGGGGAGACCCAGTACTTC.

This chain joins TRBV19 and TRBJ1-5; 7 bases map to TRBD1. The CDR3 extends over 15 amino acids. CDR1 is LNHDA and CDR2 is SQIVND in the germline V gene (reference sequence). The V and J ends lost 1 base and 6 bases, in that order; junction bases with no gene match: 6. CDR3 amino acids: CASSIGTQGFQPQHF. CDR3 coding DNA: TGTGCCAGTAGTATAGGCACACAGGGGTTTCAGCCCCAGCATTTT.

This chain uses TRBV2 with TRBJ2-2; TRBD2 aligns across 11 bases. There are 16 residues in the CDR3. Germline assignment: CDR1 SNHLY and CDR2 FYNNEI. V dropped 5 bases and J dropped 4; count of bases not matched to a gene: 6. CDR3 loop: CASSPTSGRGTGELFF. CDR3 nucleotide sequence: TGTGCCAGCAGTCCAACTAGCGGGAGAGGCACCGGGGAGCTGTTTTTT. Complete variable domain (other parts from reference TRBV2 and TRBJ2-2): EPEVTQTPSHQVTQMGQEVILRCVPISNHLYFYWYRQILGQKVEFLVSFYNNEISEKSEIFDDQFSVERPDGSNFTLKIRSTKLEDSAMYFCASSPTSGRGTGELFFGEGSRLTVL.

V is TRBV5-1 and J is TRBJ1-2; tentatively, D is TRBD1 (5 bases). The CDR3 loop spans 15 amino acids. V lost 4 bases and J 4 bases, leaving 17 bases between the germline ends. Looked up from germline, CDR1 is SGHRS and CDR2 is YFSETQ. In DNA form, the CDR3 reads TGCGCCAGCAGCCCCAGGGAAAAAAGGACCTATGGCTACACCTTC. The encoded protein is CASSPREKRTYGYTF.

The CDR3 loop is CASSPDRITYEQYF. The CDR3 bases are TGTGCCAGCAGCCCCGACAGGATTACCTACGAGCAGTACTTC. V gene TRBV6-5 combines with J gene TRBJ2-7; maybe TRBD1 (6 bases). Germline loops: CDR1 MNHEY, CDR2 SVGAGI. The CDR3 is 14 residues long. V was trimmed by 6 bases and J by 2 bases, leaving 14 bases between them.

The rearrangement links TRBV5-1 to TRBJ2-5; the match to TRBD2 covers 9 bases. V shed 8 bases, J shed 5 bases, and the junction held 7 bases outside the gene matches. Germline V lookup: CDR1 SGHRS, CDR2 YFSETQ. CDR3 size: 13 residues. The CDR3, as DNA: TGCGCCAGTACGGCGGGGGGGGCGGAGACCCAGTACTTC. Translation gives CASTAGGAETQYF.

This clone was counted between two and nine times. At one end, the junction sequence differs from germline, possibly due to a read error. This sequence joins TRBV7-9 and TRBJ1-1; possibly TRBD1 for D (6 bases). Germline CDR1 is SEHNR and CDR2 is FQNEAQ (reference sequence). The CDR3 loop spans 16 amino acids. CDR3 region: CASSVAPQGGNTEAFF. The CDR3 nucleotides are TGTGCCAGCAGCGTAGCCCCACAGGGTGGAAACACTGAAGCTTTCTTT.

With respect to this clone: Other DNA sequences from this sample encode an identical CDR3 as well. The chain uses TRBV4-1 and TRBJ1-2; no reliable D call. CDR3 length: 15 amino acids. Germline CDR1 MGHRA, CDR2 YSYEKL. Between the trimmed V and J ends, which lost 0 bases and 8 bases, there was a span of 16 bases. The CDR3 region is CASSQDHQPRGGYTF. For the CDR3, the DNA is TGCGCCAGCAGCCAAGATCATCAGCCTCGCGGGGGCTACACCTTC.